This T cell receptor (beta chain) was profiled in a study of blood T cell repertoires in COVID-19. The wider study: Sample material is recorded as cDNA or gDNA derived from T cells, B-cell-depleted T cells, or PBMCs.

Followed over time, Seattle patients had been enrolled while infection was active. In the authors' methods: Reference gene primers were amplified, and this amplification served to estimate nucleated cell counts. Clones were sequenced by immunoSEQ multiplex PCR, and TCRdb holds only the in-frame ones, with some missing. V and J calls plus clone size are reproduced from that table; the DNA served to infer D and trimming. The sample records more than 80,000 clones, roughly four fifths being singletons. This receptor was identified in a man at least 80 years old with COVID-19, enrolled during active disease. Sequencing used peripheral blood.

CDR3 in DNA: TGTGCCAGCAGCTCCCAGGTTAGTCGCAGACCCTACGAGCAGTACTTC. This gives the protein CASSSQVSRRPYEQYF. The chain recombines TRBV7-2 with TRBJ2-7; no reliable D call. Per germline, CDR1 SGHTA and CDR2 FQGNSA. CDR3 size: 16 residues. V lost 4 bases to trimming and J lost 2 bases, with 18 bases between them.